The entry below gives a single TCR beta chain sequence along with its context. Its antigen remains unknown. Trimming took 5 bases from V and 2 from J, leaving 19 bases between them. CDR3 length: 16 amino acids. From germline, CDR1 is SGHRS and CDR2 YFSETQ. TCRdb's table, derived via immunoSEQ multiplex PCR, lists solely in-frame clones and lacks some. The data show about 50,000 clones, with less than 90% seen just once and approximately 0.3% held by the top ten. These data originate in a study of siplizumab effects on memory and regulatory T cells. Study-wide results and limits: Confirmation that proliferating Tregs from siplizumab cultures had suppressive function was not obtained. The authors could not assign a naive or memory phenotype to roughly 75-95% of proliferating CD4+ or CD8+ clones. Among sequences traceable to unstimulated CD4+ memory cells, alloreactive ones were significantly reduced by siplizumab.

The receptor's source is a human donor in good health. The sequencing sample was made of naive CD8+ T cells sorted from blood. This sequence joins TRBV5-1 and TRBJ2-5; no clear D. The CDR3 region has the DNA TGCGCCAGCAGGTGGGCAGGTGGTTCAGCTCAAGAGACCCAGTACTTC. Translation gives CASRWAGGSAQETQYF.